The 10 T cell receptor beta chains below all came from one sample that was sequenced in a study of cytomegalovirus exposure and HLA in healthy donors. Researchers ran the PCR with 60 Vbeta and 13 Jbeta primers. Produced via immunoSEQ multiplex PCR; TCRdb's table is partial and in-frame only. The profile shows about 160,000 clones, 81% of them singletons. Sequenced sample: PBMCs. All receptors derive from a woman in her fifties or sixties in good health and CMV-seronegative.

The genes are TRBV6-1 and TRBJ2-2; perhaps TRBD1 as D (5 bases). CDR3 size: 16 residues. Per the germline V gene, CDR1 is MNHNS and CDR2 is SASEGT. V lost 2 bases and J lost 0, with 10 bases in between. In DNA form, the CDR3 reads TGTGCCAGCAGTGAATATACAGGATCGAACACCGGGGAGCTGTTTTTT. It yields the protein CASSEYTGSNTGELFF.

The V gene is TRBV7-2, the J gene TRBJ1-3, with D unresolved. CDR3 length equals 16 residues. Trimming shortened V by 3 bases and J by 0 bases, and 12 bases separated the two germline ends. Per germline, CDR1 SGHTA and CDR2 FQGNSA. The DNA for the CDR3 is TGTGCCAGCAGCTTCCCTCGACAAAACTCTGGAAACACCATATATTTT. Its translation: CASSFPRQNSGNTIYF. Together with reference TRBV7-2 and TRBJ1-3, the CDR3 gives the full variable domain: GAGVSQSPSNKVTEKGKDVELRCDPISGHTALYWYRQSLGQGLEFLIYFQGNSAPDKSGLPSDRFSAERTGGSVSTLTIQRTQQEDSAVYLCASSFPRQNSGNTIYFGEGSWLTVV.

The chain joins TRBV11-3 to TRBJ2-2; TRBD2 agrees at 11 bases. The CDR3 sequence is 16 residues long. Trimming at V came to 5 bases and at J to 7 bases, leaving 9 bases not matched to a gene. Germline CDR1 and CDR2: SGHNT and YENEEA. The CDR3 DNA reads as TGTGCCAGCAGCCAGGGACTAGCGGTGCTAGGCGGGGAGCTGTTTTTT. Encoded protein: CASSQGLAVLGGELFF.

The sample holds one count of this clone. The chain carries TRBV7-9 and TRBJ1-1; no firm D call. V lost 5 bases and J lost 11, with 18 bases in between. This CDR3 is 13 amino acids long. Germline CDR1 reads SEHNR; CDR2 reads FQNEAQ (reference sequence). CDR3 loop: CASSRLGGELAFF. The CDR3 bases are TGTGCCAGCAGCCGACTAGGAGGCGAACTGGCTTTCTTT.

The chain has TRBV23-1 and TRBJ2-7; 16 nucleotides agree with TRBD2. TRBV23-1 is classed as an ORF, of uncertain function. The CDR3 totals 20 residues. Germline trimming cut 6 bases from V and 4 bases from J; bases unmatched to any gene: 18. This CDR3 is CASRPPGLAGLAGGQYEQYF. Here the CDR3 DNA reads TGCGCCAGCAGGCCCCCCGGCCTAGCGGGACTAGCGGGGGGGCAATACGAGCAGTACTTC.

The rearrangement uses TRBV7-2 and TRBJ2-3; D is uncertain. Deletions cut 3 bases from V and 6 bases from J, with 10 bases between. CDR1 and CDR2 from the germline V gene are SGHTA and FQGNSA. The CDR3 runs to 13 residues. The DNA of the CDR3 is TGTGCCAGCAGCTTCGTGTTCGCGGATACGCAGTATTTT. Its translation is CASSFVFADTQYF.

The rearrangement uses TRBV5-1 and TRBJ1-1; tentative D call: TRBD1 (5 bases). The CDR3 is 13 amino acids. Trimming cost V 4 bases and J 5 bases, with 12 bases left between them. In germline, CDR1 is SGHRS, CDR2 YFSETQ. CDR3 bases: TGCGCCAGCAGCACCCCGGGGGGGACTGAAGCTTTCTTT. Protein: CASSTPGGTEAFF.

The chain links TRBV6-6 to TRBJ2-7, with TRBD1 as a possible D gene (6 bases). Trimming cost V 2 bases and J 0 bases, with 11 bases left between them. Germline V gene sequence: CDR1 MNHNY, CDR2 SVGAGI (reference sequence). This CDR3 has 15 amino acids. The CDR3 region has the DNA TGTGCCAGCAGTTACCCAGACAGGAGCTCCTACGAGCAGTACTTC. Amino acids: CASSYPDRSSYEQYF.

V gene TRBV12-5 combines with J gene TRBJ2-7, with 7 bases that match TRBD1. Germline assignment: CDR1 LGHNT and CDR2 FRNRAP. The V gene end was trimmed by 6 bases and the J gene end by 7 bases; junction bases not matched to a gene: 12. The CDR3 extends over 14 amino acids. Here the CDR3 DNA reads TGTGCTAGTGGCCCGGACAGGCCCCTGCCGGAGCAGTACTTC. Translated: CASGPDRPLPEQYF. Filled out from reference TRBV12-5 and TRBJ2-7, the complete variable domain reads DARVTQTPRHKVTEMGQEVTMRCQPILGHNTVFWYRQTMMQGLELLAYFRNRAPLDDSGMPKDRFSAEMPDATLATLKIQPSEPRDSAVYFCASGPDRPLPEQYFGPGTRLTVT.

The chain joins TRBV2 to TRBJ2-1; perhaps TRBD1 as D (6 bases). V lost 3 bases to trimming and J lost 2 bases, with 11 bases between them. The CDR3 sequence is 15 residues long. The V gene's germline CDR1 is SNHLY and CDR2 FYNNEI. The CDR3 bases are TGTGCCAGCAGTGAGGGCAGGGGACCCTACAATGAGCAGTTCTTC. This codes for CASSEGRGPYNEQFF.